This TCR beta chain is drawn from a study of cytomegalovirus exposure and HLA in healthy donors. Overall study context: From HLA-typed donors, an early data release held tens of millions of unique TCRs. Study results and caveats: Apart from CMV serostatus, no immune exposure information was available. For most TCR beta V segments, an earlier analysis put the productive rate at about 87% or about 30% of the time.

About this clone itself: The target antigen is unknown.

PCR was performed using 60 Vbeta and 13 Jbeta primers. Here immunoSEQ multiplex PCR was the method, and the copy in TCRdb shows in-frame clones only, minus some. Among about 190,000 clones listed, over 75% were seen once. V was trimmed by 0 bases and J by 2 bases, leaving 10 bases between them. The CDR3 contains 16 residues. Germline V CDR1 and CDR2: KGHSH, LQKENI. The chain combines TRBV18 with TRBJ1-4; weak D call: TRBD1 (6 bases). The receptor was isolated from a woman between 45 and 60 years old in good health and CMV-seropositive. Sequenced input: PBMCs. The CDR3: CASSPPQGATNEKLFF. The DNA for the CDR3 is TGTGCCAGCTCACCACCACAGGGTGCTACTAATGAAAAACTGTTTTTT.